Sequencing of this T cell receptor (beta chain) was carried out in a study of cytomegalovirus exposure and HLA in healthy donors. In the study overall: Early release data held around 80 million unique TCRs from HLA-typed donors. Study observations and caveats: TCR beta chains associated with HLA were, in a later analysis, more clonally expanded than equally common others. In a later analysis, HLA-C alleles had the fewest associated TCRs, DRB1 alleles the most.

In germline, CDR1 is MGHDK, CDR2 SYGVNS. With 4 bases clipped from V and 2 bases from J, the junction kept 14 bases outside the gene matches. The CDR3 has 17 residues. 60 Vbeta and 13 Jbeta primers were used in PCR. Here immunoSEQ multiplex PCR was the method, and the copy in TCRdb shows in-frame clones only, minus some. This table has roughly 100,000 clones, approximately 76% appearing once. Points on this clone: Its specificity is unknown.

The chain is built from TRBV25-1 and TRBJ2-7, with 7 bases matching TRBD2. The source is a young woman in good health and CMV-seropositive. The material sequenced was PBMCs. The CDR3 reads CASSANSTASGTYEQYF. The DNA for the CDR3 is TGTGCCAGCAGTGCCAATTCTACGGCTAGCGGCACCTACGAGCAGTACTTC.